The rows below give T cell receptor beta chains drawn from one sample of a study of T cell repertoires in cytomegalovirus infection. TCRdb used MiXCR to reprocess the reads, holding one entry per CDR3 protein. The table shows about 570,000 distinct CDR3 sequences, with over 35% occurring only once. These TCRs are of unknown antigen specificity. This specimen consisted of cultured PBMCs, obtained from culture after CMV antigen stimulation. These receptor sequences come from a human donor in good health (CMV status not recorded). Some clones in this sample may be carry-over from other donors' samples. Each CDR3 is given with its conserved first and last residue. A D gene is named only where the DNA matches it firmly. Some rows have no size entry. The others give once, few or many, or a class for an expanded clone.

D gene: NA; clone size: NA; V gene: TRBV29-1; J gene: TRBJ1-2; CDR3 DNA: TGCAGCGTTGGTGGCAAGAACTATGGCTACACCTTC; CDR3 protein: CSVGGKNYGYTF
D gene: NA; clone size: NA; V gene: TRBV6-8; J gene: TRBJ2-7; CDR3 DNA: TGTGCCAGCAGTTACTCGACTGACTCCTACGAGCAGTACTTC; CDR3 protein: CASSYSTDSYEQYF
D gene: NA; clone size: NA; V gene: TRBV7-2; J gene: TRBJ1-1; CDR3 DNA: TGTGCCAGCAGCTTAGCGCACGGGGGCAGTGAAGCTTTCTTT; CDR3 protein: CASSLAHGGSEAFF
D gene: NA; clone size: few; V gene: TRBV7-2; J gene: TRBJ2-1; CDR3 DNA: TGTGCCAGCAGCCGAATGGCATTTGAGCAGTTCTTC; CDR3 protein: CASSRMAFEQFF
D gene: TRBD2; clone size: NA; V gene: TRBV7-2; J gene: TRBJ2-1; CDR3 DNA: TGTGCCAGCAGCCACCTTGGGACTAGCGGCCTCCTTTCGTCCTACAATGAGCAGTTCTTC; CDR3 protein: CASSHLGTSGLLSSYNEQFF
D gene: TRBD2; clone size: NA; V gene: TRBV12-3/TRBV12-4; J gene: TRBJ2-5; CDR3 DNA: TGTGCCAGCAGTTCGACTAGCGGGAGTCACGAGACCCAGTACTTC; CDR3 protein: CASSSTSGSHETQYF
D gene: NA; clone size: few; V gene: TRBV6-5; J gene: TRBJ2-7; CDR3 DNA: TGTGCCAGCAGCCCCGGCGAAGGGGGAGGCGAGCAGTACTTC; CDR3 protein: CASSPGEGGGEQYF
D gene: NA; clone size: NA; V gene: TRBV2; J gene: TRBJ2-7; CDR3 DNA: TGTGCCAGCAGTGATACAGCGGATTACGAGCAGTACTTC; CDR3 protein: CASSDTADYEQYF
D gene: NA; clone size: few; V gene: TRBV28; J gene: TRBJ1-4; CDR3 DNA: TGTGCTACATCGTCCGCTAATGAAAAACTGTTTTTT; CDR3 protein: CATSSANEKLFF
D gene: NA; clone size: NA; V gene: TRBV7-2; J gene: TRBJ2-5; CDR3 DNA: TGTGCCAGCGGCAGACCCAGTGAGACCCAGTACTTC; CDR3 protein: CASGRPSETQYF
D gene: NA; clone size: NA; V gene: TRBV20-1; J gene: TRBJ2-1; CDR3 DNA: TGCAGTGCTCCCCCCCGGGACTACCTGAGGGGGGCCTACAATGAGCAGTTCTTC; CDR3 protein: CSAPPRDYLRGAYNEQFF
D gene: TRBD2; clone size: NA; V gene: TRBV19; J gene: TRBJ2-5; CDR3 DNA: TGTGCCAGTAGGGGACTAGCGGGACCGGGAGAGACCCAGTACTTC; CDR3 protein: CASRGLAGPGETQYF
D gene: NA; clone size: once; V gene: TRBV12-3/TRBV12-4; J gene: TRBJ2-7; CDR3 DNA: TGTGCCAGCAGTGTGGAGGACACTGGACACCCCTACGAGCAGTACTTC; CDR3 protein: CASSVEDTGHPYEQYF
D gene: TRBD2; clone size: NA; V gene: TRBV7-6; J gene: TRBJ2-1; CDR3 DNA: TGTGCCAGCAGCTTCTTTCTGACTAGCGGGACTGATGAGCAGTTCTTC; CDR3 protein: CASSFFLTSGTDEQFF
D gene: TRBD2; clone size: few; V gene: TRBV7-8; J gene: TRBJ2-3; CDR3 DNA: TGTGCCAGCACCAAAAGCGGGAGCGGGGCAGATACGCAGTATTTT; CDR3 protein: CASTKSGSGADTQYF
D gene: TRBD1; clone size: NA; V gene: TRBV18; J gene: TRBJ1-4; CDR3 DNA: TGTGCCAGCTCACCGTCACAGGGGGCTCTTGATGAAAAACTGTTTTTT; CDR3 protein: CASSPSQGALDEKLFF
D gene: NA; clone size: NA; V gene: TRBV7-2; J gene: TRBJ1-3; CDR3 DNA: TGTGCCAGCAGCTTAGCCGGGGCCGGCTCTGGAAACACCATATATTTT; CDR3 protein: CASSLAGAGSGNTIYF
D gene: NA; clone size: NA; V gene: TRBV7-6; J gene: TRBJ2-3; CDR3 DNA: TGTGCCAGCAGCTTAGGAGGTCCCGCGAATACGCAGTATTTT; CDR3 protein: CASSLGGPANTQYF
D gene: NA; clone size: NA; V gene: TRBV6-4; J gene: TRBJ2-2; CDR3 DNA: TGTGCCAGCAGTGTTGAGGGGAACACCGGGGAGCTGTTTTTT; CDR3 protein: CASSVEGNTGELFF
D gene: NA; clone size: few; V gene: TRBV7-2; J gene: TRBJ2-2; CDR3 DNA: TGTGCCAGCAGCTTCGGACAGCTCACCGGGGAGCTGTTTTTT; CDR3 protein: CASSFGQLTGELFF
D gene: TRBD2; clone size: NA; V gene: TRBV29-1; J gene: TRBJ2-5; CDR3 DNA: TGCAGCGTGGTGAGCGGGGGGTTCCAAGAGACCCAGTACTTC; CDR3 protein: CSVVSGGFQETQYF
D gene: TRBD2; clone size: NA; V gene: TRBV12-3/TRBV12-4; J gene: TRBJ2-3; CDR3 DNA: TGTGCCAGCAGTATGACTAGCAGCACAGATACGCAGTATTTT; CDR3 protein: CASSMTSSTDTQYF
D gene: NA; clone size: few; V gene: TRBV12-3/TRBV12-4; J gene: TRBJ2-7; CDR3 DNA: TGTGCCAGCAAGTTACAGGGAGCGTTCTACGAGCAGTACTTC; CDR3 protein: CASKLQGAFYEQYF
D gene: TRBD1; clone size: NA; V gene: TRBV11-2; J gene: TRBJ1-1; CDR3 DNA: TGTGCCAGCAGCTTAGGTTTGGCCAGGGGGCCTTACACTGAAGCTTTCTTT; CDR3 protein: CASSLGLARGPYTEAFF
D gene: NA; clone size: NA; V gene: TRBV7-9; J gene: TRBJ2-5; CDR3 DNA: TGTGCCAGCAGCACCTTTGCGGGCGTTTCACCAGAGACCCAGTACTTC; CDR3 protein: CASSTFAGVSPETQYF
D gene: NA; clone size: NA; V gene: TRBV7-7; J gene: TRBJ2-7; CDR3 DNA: TGTGCCAGCAGTGAGCAGACCTCCTACGAGCAGTACTTC; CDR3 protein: CASSEQTSYEQYF
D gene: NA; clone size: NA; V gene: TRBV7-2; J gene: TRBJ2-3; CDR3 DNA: TGTGCCAGCAGCTCCCCCCTTCCCTGGAGGTATTTT; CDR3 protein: CASSSPLPWRYF
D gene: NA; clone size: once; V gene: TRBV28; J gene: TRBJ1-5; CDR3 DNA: TGTGCCAGCAGCTTTTTGGGAGGGGCTCAGCCCCAGCATTTT; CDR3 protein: CASSFLGGAQPQHF
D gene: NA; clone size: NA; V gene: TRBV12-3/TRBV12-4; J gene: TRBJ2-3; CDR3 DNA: TGTGCCAGCAGTTTCCTGACTCGGCTAGATACGCAGTATTTT; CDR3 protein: CASSFLTRLDTQYF